The source of this T cell receptor beta chain is a study of blood T cell repertoires in COVID-19. On the study more broadly: COVID-19 samples from acute and convalescent phases originated in the United States, Italy and Spain. In each case, the material was cDNA or gDNA derived from T cells, B-cell-depleted T cells, or PBMCs.

The CDR3 has 15 residues. Trimming removed 0 bases from V and 10 bases from J; junction bases left unmatched: 8. Germline lookup yields CDR1 SGHRS and CDR2 YFSETQ. Authors' processing steps: Estimation of nucleated cell counts was performed using reference gene primer amplification. Produced via immunoSEQ multiplex PCR; TCRdb's table is partial and in-frame only. V, J and clone size derive from that table, while D and trimming were established from the DNA sequence. This table holds 90,000 to 140,000 clones, 82% found once. V and J are TRBV5-1 and TRBJ2-1; 9 nucleotides line up with TRBD2. This receptor was obtained from a woman older than 75 with acute or convalescent COVID-19. Input material: peripheral blood. The CDR3 nucleotides read TGCGCCAGCAGCTTGGGTCAGGGACTAGCCAACGAGCAGTTCTTC. Protein: CASSLGQGLANEQFF.